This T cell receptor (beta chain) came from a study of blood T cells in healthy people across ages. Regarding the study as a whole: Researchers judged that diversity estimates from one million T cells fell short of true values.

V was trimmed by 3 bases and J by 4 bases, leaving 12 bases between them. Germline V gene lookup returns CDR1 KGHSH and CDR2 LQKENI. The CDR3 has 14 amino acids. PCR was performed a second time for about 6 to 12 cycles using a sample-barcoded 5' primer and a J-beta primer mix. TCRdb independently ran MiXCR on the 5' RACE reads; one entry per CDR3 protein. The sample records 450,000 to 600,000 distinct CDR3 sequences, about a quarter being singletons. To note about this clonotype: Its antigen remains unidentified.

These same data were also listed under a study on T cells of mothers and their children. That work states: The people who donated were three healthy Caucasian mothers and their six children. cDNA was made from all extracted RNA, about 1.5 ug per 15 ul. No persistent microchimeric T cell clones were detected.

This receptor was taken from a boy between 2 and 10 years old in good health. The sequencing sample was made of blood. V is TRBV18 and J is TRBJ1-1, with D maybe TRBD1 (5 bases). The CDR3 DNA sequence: TGTGCCAGCTCACCGTCTGAAGGGGTCACTGAAGCTTTCTTT. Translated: CASSPSEGVTEAFF.